This TCR beta chain was recovered during a study of T cell changes during pregnancy in multiple sclerosis. Profiling relied on immunoSEQ multiplex PCR, and the TCRdb table lists in-frame clones only, not all of them. The sample contains over 70,000 clones, roughly 93% of which appear only once. This CDR3 spans 20 amino acids. After removal of 4 bases from V and 0 bases from J, the junction contained 14 bases not matched to a gene. Per the germline V gene, CDR1 is SGDLS and CDR2 is YYNGEE. Sequencing used peripheral blood, obtained in the third trimester of pregnancy. V usage is TRBV9 and J usage is TRBJ2-6, with TRBD2 matching over 9 bases. The sequence was collected from a female donor with multiple sclerosis, enrolled in a pregnancy study. The CDR3 bases are TGTGCCAGCAGCCCACGACTAGCGGACGCCTTGGGCTCTGGGGCCAACGTCCTGACTTTC. It specifies CASSPRLADALGSGANVLTF.